Below, 17 T cell receptor beta chains from the same sample are listed, as sequenced in a study of cytomegalovirus exposure and HLA in healthy donors. Primers included in the PCR were 60 Vbeta and 13 Jbeta primers. Only in-frame clones appear in the TCRdb table, and some are missing; sequencing was by immunoSEQ multiplex PCR. The sample lists approximately 150,000 clones; 82% were seen once. The sequenced sample consisted of PBMCs. The receptors originated from a male donor in good health and CMV-seronegative.

The chain employs TRBV6-4 and TRBJ2-1; maybe TRBD2 (5 bases). The CDR3 spans 15 residues. Germline V gives CDR1 MRHNA, CDR2 SNTAGT. The V gene lost 2 bases and the J gene lost 12 bases, with 20 bases spanning the gap. The CDR3: CASSDPTSGSWRQFF. CDR3 DNA: TGTGCCAGCAGTGACCCGACCAGCGGTTCCTGGAGGCAGTTCTTC.

The rearrangement uses TRBV6-5 and TRBJ2-7, with 9 bases aligning to TRBD1. CDR3 size: 14 residues. V lost 6 bases to trimming and J lost 6 bases; unmatched junction nucleotides: 9. CDR1 is MNHEY, CDR2 SVGAGI, per germline. CDR3 nucleotides: TGTGCCAGCAGACAAGGGACAGGGTGGTCCGAGCAGTACTTC. Its protein product is CASRQGTGWSEQYF.

The rearrangement links TRBV6-1 to TRBJ2-5, with a tentative D call TRBD2 (5 bases). Germline assignment: CDR1 MNHNS and CDR2 SASEGT. The V and J ends lost 4 bases and 6 bases respectively, with 12 bases between them. The CDR3 has 13 residues. As DNA, the CDR3 is TGTGCCAGCAGTGGTCATGGCGGGCAGACCCAGTACTTC. This codes for CASSGHGGQTQYF.

This clone was recorded only once. The V and J genes are TRBV30 and TRBJ2-7, with a tentative D call TRBD1 (6 bases). CDR3 length: 13 residues. V lost 1 base to trimming and J lost 6 bases, with 13 bases between them. Germline CDR1 GTSNPN, CDR2 SVGIG (reference sequence). CDR3 amino acids: CAWSDRVLGEQYF. CDR3 bases: TGTGCCTGGAGTGACAGGGTTCTGGGCGAGCAGTACTTC.

As DNA, the CDR3 is TGTGCCAGCAGTCGGGGGGGCCCATCGAACACTGAAGCTTTCTTT. Its translation: CASSRGGPSNTEAFF. The chain combines TRBV6-5 with TRBJ1-1; a weak D match, TRBD1 (6 bases). The CDR3 covers 15 residues. Deletions cut 5 bases from V and 1 base from J, with 14 bases between. Germline values: CDR1 MNHEY, CDR2 SVGAGI.

The rearrangement uses TRBV27 and TRBJ2-5; weak D call: TRBD1 (5 bases). This CDR3 spans 15 amino acids. From germline, CDR1 is MNHEY and CDR2 SMNVEV (reference sequence). V was clipped by 0 bases and J by 0 bases, with 8 bases between them. The CDR3 DNA is TGTGCCAGCAGTTTATCGGTACAGGACCAAGAGACCCAGTACTTC. Protein sequence: CASSLSVQDQETQYF.

The J gene is TRBJ1-1, the V gene TRBV28; D gene uncertain. Trimming removed 3 bases from V and 0 bases from J, with 8 bases in between. Germline V gene sequence: CDR1 MDHEN, CDR2 SYDVKM. The CDR3 sequence is 14 residues long. The CDR3 DNA reads TGTGCCAGCAGTTTTTTCTCCGTGAACACTGAAGCTTTCTTT. Translation gives CASSFFSVNTEAFF.

The V and J genes are TRBV7-9 and TRBJ2-2; no reliable D call. Deletions cut 5 bases from V and 7 bases from J, with 8 bases between. The CDR3 loop spans 12 amino acids. Per the germline V gene, CDR1 is SEHNR and CDR2 is FQNEAQ (reference sequence). As DNA, the CDR3 is TGTGCCAGCAGCCACAAGAACGGGGAGCTGTTTTTT. Residues: CASSHKNGELFF. Filled out from reference TRBV7-9 and TRBJ2-2, the complete variable domain reads DTGVSQNPRHKITKRGQNVTFRCDPISEHNRLYWYRQTLGQGPEFLTYFQNEAQLEKSRLLSDRFSAERPKGSFSTLEIQRTEQGDSAMYLCASSHKNGELFFGEGSRLTVL.

The gene calls are TRBV7-2 and TRBJ2-4; D possibly corresponds to TRBD2 (6 bases). V lost 1 base, J lost 8 bases, and 9 bases lay in between. Germline V lookup: CDR1 SGHTA, CDR2 FQGNSA. This CDR3 region has 13 residues. The CDR3 region has the DNA TGTGCCAGCAGCTTAGGGAGGGGAGACATTCAGTACTTC. Translated: CASSLGRGDIQYF.

The V and J genes are TRBV7-8 and TRBJ2-3, with 7 bases matching TRBD2. J gave up 2 bases and V 0 bases, and 8 bases lay outside the gene matches. CDR1 is SGHVS, CDR2 FQNEAQ, per germline. CDR3 size: 17 residues. In DNA form, the CDR3 reads TGTGCCAGCAGCTTAGCAACCGGGACTACCTTCACAGATACGCAGTATTTT. As protein: CASSLATGTTFTDTQYF. The full variable domain, completed using reference TRBV7-8 and TRBJ2-3, is GAGVSQSPRYKVAKRGQDVALRCDPISGHVSLFWYQQALGQGPEFLTYFQNEAQLDKSGLPSDRFFAERPEGSVSTLKIQRTQQEDSAVYLCASSLATGTTFTDTQYFGPGTRLTVL.

The chain recombines TRBV4-1 with TRBJ2-7, with D possibly matching TRBD2 (5 bases). In germline, CDR1 is MGHRA, CDR2 YSYEKL. The CDR3 is 15 amino acids. V lost 3 bases and J 1 base, leaving 13 bases between the germline ends. CDR3: CASSHKEGRSYEQYF. The CDR3 DNA follows: TGCGCCAGCAGCCACAAAGAGGGCAGGTCCTACGAGCAGTACTTC.

The gene calls are TRBV7-3 and TRBJ2-6; D ambiguous. The V end lost 2 bases, the J end lost 0 bases, and 5 bases lay between the germline ends. This CDR3 comprises 15 residues. From germline, CDR1 is SGHTA and CDR2 FQGTGA. This CDR3 reads CASSLSNSGANVLTF. CDR3 coding DNA: TGTGCCAGCAGCTTATCCAACTCTGGGGCCAACGTCCTGACTTTC.

The chain is built from TRBV19 and TRBJ2-1, with a tentative D call TRBD2 (6 bases). CDR1 and CDR2 from the germline V gene are LNHDA and SQIVND (reference sequence). The V gene lost 3 bases and the J gene lost 12 bases, with 21 bases spanning the gap. The CDR3 runs to 15 residues. The CDR3 sequence is CASSIYIGAPGGQFF. The CDR3 DNA reads TGTGCCAGTAGTATTTACATTGGGGCGCCCGGGGGGCAGTTCTTC. The full variable domain, completed using reference TRBV19 and TRBJ2-1, is DGGITQSPKYLFRKEGQNVTLSCEQNLNHDAMYWYRQDPGQGLRLIYYSQIVNDFQKGDIAEGYSVSREKKESFPLTVTSAQKNPTAFYLCASSIYIGAPGGQFFGPGTRLTVL.

Points on this clone: Other DNA sequences in the same sample also yield this CDR3. The chain links TRBV2 to TRBJ1-1, with a possible D match to TRBD1 (5 bases). V shed 4 bases and J shed 1 base, with 7 bases lying between them. This CDR3 region has 13 residues. Per the germline V gene, CDR1 is SNHLY and CDR2 is FYNNEI. CDR3 sequence (DNA): TGTGCCAGCAGTGGCCAGGGGAACACTGAAGCTTTCTTT. Amino acid sequence: CASSGQGNTEAFF. Full variable domain (rest looked up from reference TRBV2 and TRBJ1-1): EPEVTQTPSHQVTQMGQEVILRCVPISNHLYFYWYRQILGQKVEFLVSFYNNEISEKSEIFDDQFSVERPDGSNFTLKIRSTKLEDSAMYFCASSGQGNTEAFFGQGTRLTVV.

This sequence joins TRBV30 and TRBJ2-1; a possible D gene is TRBD1 (6 bases). CDR1 is GTSNPN, CDR2 SVGIG, per germline (reference sequence). The V end was cut by 0 bases, the J end by 9 bases, with 18 bases between. The CDR3 covers 15 residues. CDR3 region: CAWSVQGPLWGEQFF. The CDR3 nucleotides are TGTGCCTGGAGTGTACAGGGACCTCTGTGGGGTGAGCAGTTCTTC.

This chain connects TRBV7-9 to TRBJ2-7, with TRBD2 as a possible D gene (6 bases). Germline V gene sequence: CDR1 SEHNR, CDR2 FQNEAQ (reference sequence). The V gene lost 3 bases and the J gene lost 5 bases, with 20 bases spanning the gap. The CDR3 contains 16 residues. The chain's CDR3 is CASSFLRGGIGHEQYF. The DNA of the CDR3 is TGTGCCAGCAGCTTCCTTAGGGGCGGGATCGGCCACGAGCAGTACTTC.

The chain joins TRBV7-9 to TRBJ1-5; 7 bases align to TRBD1. V shed 9 bases and J 7 bases; nucleotides not matched to a gene: 9. The CDR3 is 13 amino acids. Germline CDR1 is SEHNR and CDR2 is FQNEAQ (reference sequence). The CDR3 region has the DNA TGTGCCAGGGATGACAGGGAACGACAGCCCCAGCATTTT. Translation: CARDDRERQPQHF.